The rows below give T cell receptor beta chains drawn from one sample of a study of blood T cell repertoires in COVID-19. The data were produced by immunoSEQ multiplex PCR, yet TCRdb's version contains in-frame clones alone and is incomplete. Among about 200,000 clones listed, roughly 84% were seen once. The sequencing sample was made of peripheral blood. The receptors were sampled from a human donor in a cohort sampled during active COVID-19. Each CDR3 is given with its conserved first and last residue. The order of the fields is V gene, clone size, D gene, J gene, CDR3 DNA, CDR3 protein. The D gene is left open where the match is weak. Size values are once, few and many counts, or a class for expanded clones, and some rows have none.

TRBV28	NA	TRBD1	TRBJ2-7	TGTGCCAGCAGTTACCCACCGGGACAGGGTAATCTTGAGTACTTC	CASSYPPGQGNLEYF
TRBV19	NA	TRBD1	TRBJ1-2	TGTGCCAGTAGTAACACAGGGGTCGGGTATGGCTACACCTTC	CASSNTGVGYGYTF
TRBV6-5	NA	TRBD2	TRBJ2-1	TGTGCCAGCCGAGGGACTAGCGGATGGTACAATGAGCAGTTCTTC	CASRGTSGWYNEQFF
TRBV6-5	NA	TRBD1	TRBJ1-4	TGTGCCAGCCGGGACAGGGGAAATGAAAAACTGTTTTTT	CASRDRGNEKLFF
TRBV10-2	NA	NA	TRBJ2-1	TGCGCCAGCGGCGCGGGACCAGTCAATGAGCAGTTCTTC	CASGAGPVNEQFF
TRBV2	NA	NA	TRBJ1-2	TGTGCCAGCAGTGCTGTCGGCCCGGGCTATGGCTACACCTTC	CASSAVGPGYGYTF
TRBV2	NA	NA	TRBJ1-5	TGTGCCAGCAGTGAGGAACAGGGTGCCAATCAGCCCCAGCATTTT	CASSEEQGANQPQHF
TRBV19	NA	TRBD2	TRBJ2-7	TGTGCCAGTAGTAAGTTTGCGGGAGGTGCCTACGAGCAGTACTTC	CASSKFAGGAYEQYF
TRBV4-2	NA	TRBD1	TRBJ1-1	TGTGCCAGCACCTTCGGGACAGGGGGCAATACTGAAGCTTTCTTT	CASTFGTGGNTEAFF
TRBV5-5	NA	TRBD2	TRBJ2-7	TGTGCCAGCAGGAGGGGGCTAGCGGGAGAGGCCGAGCAGTACTTC	CASRRGLAGEAEQYF
TRBV15	NA	TRBD2	TRBJ2-1	TGTGCCACCAGCGAACCCAAACTAGCGGGAGTTAGCAATGAGCAGTTCTTC	CATSEPKLAGVSNEQFF
TRBV9	NA	NA	TRBJ1-3	TGTGCCAGCAGCGTGCGGGGGGCTCAAGGAAACACCATATATTTT	CASSVRGAQGNTIYF
TRBV28	few	NA	TRBJ1-6	TGTGCCAGCAGTCCCCGGGGGGGGAGCTCCTATAATTCACCCCTCCACTTT	CASSPRGGSSYNSPLHF
TRBV6-5	NA	TRBD1	TRBJ1-1	TGTGCCAGCAGCACCTTGGCAGGGGGAGAAACTGAAGCTTTCTTT	CASSTLAGGETEAFF
TRBV10-1	NA	NA	TRBJ1-4	TGCGCCAGCAGTGACACGGGAGATGAAAATGAAAAACTGTTTTTT	CASSDTGDENEKLFF
TRBV2	NA	NA	TRBJ2-3	TGTGCCAGCACCCCCCTAAGCTCTAGCACAGATACGCAGTATTTT	CASTPLSSSTDTQYF
TRBV2	few	NA	TRBJ2-1	TGTGCCAGCAGTGCGCCAGGGCTGGTTGAGCAGTTCTTC	CASSAPGLVEQFF
TRBV2	NA	NA	TRBJ2-7	TGTGCCAGCTTACTAGTGAGGGGGTCCTACGAGCAGTACTTC	CASLLVRGSYEQYF
TRBV6-4	NA	NA	TRBJ1-1	TGTGCCAGCAGTGACGCAGGGATGAACACTGAAGCTTTCTTT	CASSDAGMNTEAFF
TRBV5-4	NA	TRBD2	TRBJ2-6	TGTGCCAGCAGCTCCGGGGGTCTAGCGGGAGTCACTGGGGCCAACGTCCTGACTTTC	CASSSGGLAGVTGANVLTF
TRBV28	few	NA	TRBJ2-5	TGTGCCAGCACCCAGGGGCTTGAGACCCAGTACTTC	CASTQGLETQYF
TRBV7-2	NA	TRBD1	TRBJ2-5	TGTGCCAGCAGCCCCCGACAGGGGTTGGGTGAGACCCAGTACTTC	CASSPRQGLGETQYF
TRBV7-9	once	NA	TRBJ2-7	TGTGCCAGCAGCTTAGCGTTAGACGAGCAGTACTTC	CASSLALDEQYF
TRBV5-1	NA	NA	TRBJ2-6	TGCGCCAGCAGCCTCGCCAGAGAGGGCCTCACTGGGGCCAACGTCCTGACTTTC	CASSLAREGLTGANVLTF
TRBV9	once	TRBD1	TRBJ2-5	TGTGCCAGCAGCGTAGGGACAGGTTCTCAAGAGACCCAGTACTTC	CASSVGTGSQETQYF
TRBV3-1/TRBV3-2	NA	TRBD2	TRBJ2-3	TGTGCCGCCGCCAGCGGGAGGCCACCAGATACGCAGTATTTT	CAAASGRPPDTQYF
TRBV7-9	once	TRBD2	TRBJ2-7	TGTGCCAGCAGCACAAATCGGGGGGTAGCGGCTTACGAGCAGTACTTC	CASSTNRGVAAYEQYF
TRBV19	once	NA	TRBJ2-5	TGTGCCAGTAGTATGGCGACGGCGCAGACACAAGAGACCCAGTACTTC	CASSMATAQTQETQYF
TRBV27	NA	TRBD2	TRBJ2-7	TGTGCCAGCAGTGCGACGGGACTAGCGTATAGCTCCTACGAGCAGTACTTC	CASSATGLAYSSYEQYF
TRBV7-2	few	TRBD2	TRBJ2-3	TGTGCCAGCAGCTTAATCCTAGCGGGAGGGGATACGCAGTATTTT	CASSLILAGGDTQYF
TRBV2	NA	NA	TRBJ2-3	TGTGCCAGCAGCTGGGACTCCTCCCAGTATTTT	CASSWDSSQYF
TRBV19	NA	NA	TRBJ2-3	TGTGCCAGTACCTTGAGCAGGTCCGGCGTTACGCAGTATTTT	CASTLSRSGVTQYF
TRBV7-9	NA	TRBD2	TRBJ2-3	TGTGCCAGCAGCGGAGTGATGGGACTAGCGGACACAGATACGCAGTATTTT	CASSGVMGLADTDTQYF
TRBV5-1	NA	NA	TRBJ1-5	TGCGCCAGCAGCTTGACTGGGGGGGGAAATCAGCCCCAGCATTTT	CASSLTGGGNQPQHF
TRBV5-1	NA	NA	TRBJ2-2	TGCGCCAGCAGCTTGTTGGCAGTATCCGGGGAGCTGTTTTTT	CASSLLAVSGELFF
TRBV7-2	NA	NA	TRBJ1-2	TGTGCCAGCACCGGGGGTAACTATGGCTACACCTTC	CASTGGNYGYTF
TRBV2	NA	NA	TRBJ2-5	TGTGCCAGTACCAGGGGAGGGATAGAGACCCAGTACTTC	CASTRGGIETQYF
TRBV3-1/TRBV3-2	NA	NA	TRBJ1-6	TGTGCCAGCAGCCCTTACACGGGACTCTTCAATTCACCCCTCCACTTT	CASSPYTGLFNSPLHF
TRBV28	NA	NA	TRBJ1-2	TGTGCCAGCAGTCAAGGAAGGGGCGTCTATGGCTACACCTTC	CASSQGRGVYGYTF
TRBV5-1	once	TRBD2	TRBJ2-3	TGCGCCAGCAGCTTGACTAGCGGGACAGATACGCAGTATTTT	CASSLTSGTDTQYF
TRBV5-1	NA	NA	TRBJ1-1	TGCGCCAGCAGCGCGGGGGGCACTGAAGCTTTCTTT	CASSAGGTEAFF
TRBV27	NA	NA	TRBJ2-2	TGTGCCAGCACCCTCCGCCCGTCGGGTTCCGGGGAGCTGTTTTTT	CASTLRPSGSGELFF
TRBV28	NA	TRBD1	TRBJ2-7	TGTGCCAGCCGGACAGGGCGCTACGAGCAGTACTTC	CASRTGRYEQYF
TRBV28	hyperexpanded	NA	TRBJ2-1	TGTGCCAGCAGTTTAGACATGGCTAGCTCGGGGAATGAGCAGTTCTTC	CASSLDMASSGNEQFF
TRBV7-2	NA	TRBD1	TRBJ2-1	TGTGCCAGCAGCTTTAGGACAGGGGGCTACAATGAGCAGTTCTTC	CASSFRTGGYNEQFF
TRBV5-4	NA	TRBD1	TRBJ2-3	TGTGCCAGCAGCTCCGGACAGGGCCCTTTATCCACAGATACGCAGTATTTT	CASSSGQGPLSTDTQYF
TRBV6-5	NA	NA	TRBJ2-7	TGTGCCAGCAGTCCCCCCGCAGGGATCTACGAGCAGTACTTC	CASSPPAGIYEQYF
TRBV3-1/TRBV3-2	NA	NA	TRBJ1-3	TGTGCCAGCAGCCAAGACAGGGGAGCAGGAAACACCATATATTTT	CASSQDRGAGNTIYF
TRBV10-2	NA	TRBD2	TRBJ2-2	TGCGCCAGCAGGGGGACTAGGAATGGGCTAGCGGGAGGCACCGGGGAGCTGTTTTTT	CASRGTRNGLAGGTGELFF
TRBV28	NA	TRBD2	TRBJ2-7	TGTGCCAGCAGCCCTCTAGGGACTAGCGGGAGCGATACCCCCTACGAGCAGTACTTC	CASSPLGTSGSDTPYEQYF
TRBV24-1	NA	TRBD1	TRBJ2-2	TGTGCCTCAAAAGGACAGGGGAACACCGGGGAGCTGTTTTTT	CASKGQGNTGELFF
TRBV27	few	NA	TRBJ2-2	TGTGCCAGCAGTTTGCTTCGGACAGAACCCGGGGAGCTGTTTTTT	CASSLLRTEPGELFF
TRBV3-1/TRBV3-2	NA	NA	TRBJ2-1	TGTGCCAGCGGTTGGGCCAACGGTGAGCAGTTCTTC	CASGWANGEQFF